Listed below are T cell receptor beta chains from one sample, sequenced in a study of identical twins. One entry per CDR3 protein, called by TCRdb with MiXCR from the 5' RACE reads. The sample includes approximately 1.8 million distinct CDR3 sequences, under 35% of them seen just once. Sample: cord blood. The receptors derive from a newborn girl in good health. The CDR3 runs from the conserved cysteine through the conserved F or W. Each record gives: CDR3 DNA, CDR3 protein, clone size, CDR3 length, D gene, J gene, V gene. The D gene is left open where the match is weak. Size tells how often a clone was seen (once, few, many) or the class of an expanded clone, and some rows leave it out.

CDR3 DNA: TGTGCCACCAGCAGAGATCGGATTACGGGGGGGTTGACAGATACGCAGTATTTT
CDR3 protein: CATSRDRITGGLTDTQYF
clone size: .
CDR3 length: 18
D gene: TRBD2
J gene: TRBJ2-3
V gene: TRBV15

CDR3 DNA: TGTGCCAGCAGTTTATTACGGCACAATGAGCAGTTCTTC
CDR3 protein: CASSLLRHNEQFF
clone size: many
CDR3 length: 13
D gene: .
J gene: TRBJ2-1
V gene: TRBV28

CDR3 DNA: TGTGCCAGCAGTGCATTGCGGGGGAATCAGCCCCAGCATTTT
CDR3 protein: CASSALRGNQPQHF
clone size: .
CDR3 length: 14
D gene: .
J gene: TRBJ1-5
V gene: TRBV2

CDR3 DNA: TGTGCCACCAGTGATTTAGGGGGAGGGCCCTCTTCAGATACGCAGTATTTT
CDR3 protein: CATSDLGGGPSSDTQYF
clone size: .
CDR3 length: 17
D gene: .
J gene: TRBJ2-3
V gene: TRBV24-1

CDR3 DNA: TGTGCCAGCCCAAGGGTCAGGGAGGGACAGCCCCAGCATTTT
CDR3 protein: CASPRVREGQPQHF
clone size: once
CDR3 length: 14
D gene: .
J gene: TRBJ1-5
V gene: TRBV9

CDR3 DNA: TGTGCCAGCAGTTCGAACAGGGGGGGACCTGAAGCTTTCTTT
CDR3 protein: CASSSNRGGPEAFF
clone size: few
CDR3 length: 14
D gene: TRBD1
J gene: TRBJ1-1
V gene: TRBV27

CDR3 DNA: TGTGCCAGCAGCCACGACAGGAAGGGGTCCTATGGCTACACCTTC
CDR3 protein: CASSHDRKGSYGYTF
clone size: few
CDR3 length: 15
D gene: .
J gene: TRBJ1-2
V gene: TRBV3-1

CDR3 DNA: TGTGCCAGCTCACCAAGTATACAGGGAACTAGCGGGGATGAGCAGTTCTTC
CDR3 protein: CASSPSIQGTSGDEQFF
clone size: .
CDR3 length: 17
D gene: TRBD2
J gene: TRBJ2-1
V gene: TRBV18

CDR3 DNA: TGCAGCGTTGAAGACAGCAGGGATTGGTACACTGAAGCTTTCTTT
CDR3 protein: CSVEDSRDWYTEAFF
clone size: .
CDR3 length: 15
D gene: .
J gene: TRBJ1-1
V gene: TRBV29-1

CDR3 DNA: TGCAGTGCTAGTAACCCTACTAGCGGGGGGGCAGATACGCAGTATTTT
CDR3 protein: CSASNPTSGGADTQYF
clone size: .
CDR3 length: 16
D gene: TRBD2
J gene: TRBJ2-3
V gene: TRBV20-1

CDR3 DNA: TGTGCCAGCCTCACTGCCAACCCCAACTATGGCTACACCTTC
CDR3 protein: CASLTANPNYGYTF
clone size: few
CDR3 length: 14
D gene: .
J gene: TRBJ1-2
V gene: TRBV6-1

CDR3 DNA: TGCAGCGCCGACAGGGTGGACGAGACCCAGTACTTC
CDR3 protein: CSADRVDETQYF
clone size: .
CDR3 length: 12
D gene: TRBD1
J gene: TRBJ2-5
V gene: TRBV29-1

CDR3 DNA: TGCAGTGCTAGTGGGGACGGCGATCAGCCCCAGCATTTT
CDR3 protein: CSASGDGDQPQHF
clone size: .
CDR3 length: 13
D gene: .
J gene: TRBJ1-5
V gene: TRBV20-1

CDR3 DNA: TGCAGCGTTGGGGTAGGCCGCACTGAAGCTTTCTTT
CDR3 protein: CSVGVGRTEAFF
clone size: .
CDR3 length: 12
D gene: .
J gene: TRBJ1-1
V gene: TRBV29-1

CDR3 DNA: TGTGCCAGCAGTTTTCAGTACAGCTCCTACGAGCAGTACTTC
CDR3 protein: CASSFQYSSYEQYF
clone size: .
CDR3 length: 14
D gene: .
J gene: TRBJ2-7
V gene: TRBV12-3/TRBV12-4

CDR3 DNA: TGCAGTGCCCCCGATCTAGCGCACAAAGATACGCAGTATTTT
CDR3 protein: CSAPDLAHKDTQYF
clone size: .
CDR3 length: 14
D gene: .
J gene: TRBJ2-3
V gene: TRBV20-1

CDR3 DNA: TGTGCCAGCAGGCTTCCCGAGAGACAAGAGACCCAGTACTTC
CDR3 protein: CASRLPERQETQYF
clone size: few
CDR3 length: 14
D gene: .
J gene: TRBJ2-5
V gene: TRBV6-1

CDR3 DNA: TGCGCCAGCAGCTTGTGGACTAGCGGAGAGGGTACAGATACGCAGTATTTT
CDR3 protein: CASSLWTSGEGTDTQYF
clone size: .
CDR3 length: 17
D gene: TRBD2
J gene: TRBJ2-3
V gene: TRBV5-1

CDR3 DNA: TGTGCCATCAGACCTGGACTAGCGGGCCGCTACGAGCAGTACTTC
CDR3 protein: CAIRPGLAGRYEQYF
clone size: many
CDR3 length: 15
D gene: TRBD2
J gene: TRBJ2-7
V gene: TRBV10-3

CDR3 DNA: TGCAGTGCTGAGACTAGCGGGCTCTTCTACGAGCAGTACTTC
CDR3 protein: CSAETSGLFYEQYF
clone size: .
CDR3 length: 14
D gene: TRBD2
J gene: TRBJ2-7
V gene: TRBV20-1

CDR3 DNA: TGCGCCAGCAGCCCCCGTGGCCCGGGTCTAGAGCAGTATTTT
CDR3 protein: CASSPRGPGLEQYF
clone size: .
CDR3 length: 14
D gene: .
J gene: TRBJ2-3
V gene: TRBV4-1

CDR3 DNA: TGTGCCAGCAGCCCGACTAGCAGCTCCTACAATGAGCAGTTCTTC
CDR3 protein: CASSPTSSSYNEQFF
clone size: many
CDR3 length: 15
D gene: TRBD2
J gene: TRBJ2-1
V gene: TRBV9

CDR3 DNA: TGCGCCAGCAGCTTGTTCGGCTTAAAAGAGACCCAGTACTTC
CDR3 protein: CASSLFGLKETQYF
clone size: .
CDR3 length: 14
D gene: .
J gene: TRBJ2-5
V gene: TRBV5-1

CDR3 DNA: TGCAGCGTTGTCGCAGAGAACTATGGCTACACCTTC
CDR3 protein: CSVVAENYGYTF
clone size: many
CDR3 length: 12
D gene: .
J gene: TRBJ1-2
V gene: TRBV29-1

CDR3 DNA: TGCGCCAGCAGTGACAACGGAGGCAGCTCCTACGAGCAGTACTTC
CDR3 protein: CASSDNGGSSYEQYF
clone size: .
CDR3 length: 15
D gene: .
J gene: TRBJ2-7
V gene: TRBV10-1

CDR3 DNA: TGTGCCAGCAGCTTCCAACCCGGGAAGACCCAGTACTTC
CDR3 protein: CASSFQPGKTQYF
clone size: .
CDR3 length: 13
D gene: .
J gene: TRBJ2-5
V gene: TRBV5-6

CDR3 DNA: TGTGCCATCAGTTCCCGGGACAGAACCTACGAGCAGTACTTC
CDR3 protein: CAISSRDRTYEQYF
clone size: .
CDR3 length: 14
D gene: TRBD1
J gene: TRBJ2-7
V gene: TRBV10-3

CDR3 DNA: TGCGCCAGCAGCTTGGTCGGGGTCCGAAACCAAGAGACCCAGTACTTC
CDR3 protein: CASSLVGVRNQETQYF
clone size: .
CDR3 length: 16
D gene: .
J gene: TRBJ2-5
V gene: TRBV5-1

CDR3 DNA: TGTGCTAGTGGTTTGGTAACGGGGCAGGGGGCGGGAAATGAGCAGTTCTTC
CDR3 protein: CASGLVTGQGAGNEQFF
clone size: .
CDR3 length: 17
D gene: TRBD1
J gene: TRBJ2-1
V gene: TRBV12-5

CDR3 DNA: TGTGCCAGCAGCCGGTTAGCGGGGAAGAAGGGGGCCAACGTCCTGACTTTC
CDR3 protein: CASSRLAGKKGANVLTF
clone size: .
CDR3 length: 17
D gene: TRBD2
J gene: TRBJ2-6
V gene: TRBV13

CDR3 DNA: TGTGCCAGCAGTGGATTCGCTAGCGGGAGGTTCACAGATACGCAGTATTTT
CDR3 protein: CASSGFASGRFTDTQYF
clone size: .
CDR3 length: 17
D gene: TRBD2
J gene: TRBJ2-3
V gene: TRBV28

CDR3 DNA: TGTGCCAGCAGTTTATTTAGCGGGAGGGCCGCCTACGAGCAGTACTTC
CDR3 protein: CASSLFSGRAAYEQYF
clone size: .
CDR3 length: 16
D gene: TRBD2
J gene: TRBJ2-7
V gene: TRBV27

CDR3 DNA: TGTGCCAGCAGTCCTCCGGGACTAGCGGGAAGAGAGACCCAGTACTTC
CDR3 protein: CASSPPGLAGRETQYF
clone size: few
CDR3 length: 16
D gene: TRBD2
J gene: TRBJ2-5
V gene: TRBV28

CDR3 DNA: TGTGCCAGCAAAGGAGCGGGCGAAGCCTACGAGCAGTACTTC
CDR3 protein: CASKGAGEAYEQYF
clone size: once
CDR3 length: 14
D gene: .
J gene: TRBJ2-7
V gene: TRBV6-1

CDR3 DNA: TGCAGTGCTAGGCGTCCAGTGGTCATAGCCAAAAACATTCAGTACTTC
CDR3 protein: CSARRPVVIAKNIQYF
clone size: .
CDR3 length: 16
D gene: .
J gene: TRBJ2-4
V gene: TRBV20-1

CDR3 DNA: TGTGCCAGCAGTTACGGTTGGGCAGGGAACACTGAAGCTTTCTTT
CDR3 protein: CASSYGWAGNTEAFF
clone size: .
CDR3 length: 15
D gene: .
J gene: TRBJ1-1
V gene: TRBV27

CDR3 DNA: TGTGCCAGCAGTTTTAAGATAAGGGCAGGGTGGGATTCACCCCTCCACTTT
CDR3 protein: CASSFKIRAGWDSPLHF
clone size: .
CDR3 length: 17
D gene: .
J gene: TRBJ1-6
V gene: TRBV27

CDR3 DNA: TGTGCCAGCAGCCACCAGACAGGCCCGAATCAGCCCCAGCATTTT
CDR3 protein: CASSHQTGPNQPQHF
clone size: .
CDR3 length: 15
D gene: .
J gene: TRBJ1-5
V gene: TRBV12-3/TRBV12-4

CDR3 DNA: TGCAGTGCTAGAGAGCGGCGGAGCTCCTACAATGAGCAGTTCTTC
CDR3 protein: CSARERRSSYNEQFF
clone size: .
CDR3 length: 15
D gene: .
J gene: TRBJ2-1
V gene: TRBV20-1

CDR3 DNA: TGCAGTGCTAGAGGGGGACTAGCGGAGACCTACGAGCAGTACTTC
CDR3 protein: CSARGGLAETYEQYF
clone size: few
CDR3 length: 15
D gene: TRBD2
J gene: TRBJ2-7
V gene: TRBV20-1

CDR3 DNA: TGTGCCAGCAGCTTACCACTAGCGGTCTCCGAGCAGTACTTC
CDR3 protein: CASSLPLAVSEQYF
clone size: .
CDR3 length: 14
D gene: TRBD2
J gene: TRBJ2-7
V gene: TRBV7-8

CDR3 DNA: TGTGCCAGCAGTACCGGGGGGGCTTTGACTGAAGCTTTCTTT
CDR3 protein: CASSTGGALTEAFF
clone size: .
CDR3 length: 14
D gene: .
J gene: TRBJ1-1
V gene: TRBV27

CDR3 DNA: TGTGCCATCAGTGACCCCGGACAGGGGGACAATGAGCAGTTCTTC
CDR3 protein: CAISDPGQGDNEQFF
clone size: .
CDR3 length: 15
D gene: TRBD1
J gene: TRBJ2-1
V gene: TRBV10-3

CDR3 DNA: TGTGCCACTCGCCGCGGGGGGCAGACCTACGAGCAGTACTTC
CDR3 protein: CATRRGGQTYEQYF
clone size: .
CDR3 length: 14
D gene: TRBD2
J gene: TRBJ2-7
V gene: TRBV13

CDR3 DNA: TGTGCCAGCAGTCCACCGGTAGCGGGAGTTCCAGATACGCAGTATTTT
CDR3 protein: CASSPPVAGVPDTQYF
clone size: .
CDR3 length: 16
D gene: TRBD2
J gene: TRBJ2-3
V gene: TRBV12-3/TRBV12-4

CDR3 DNA: TGTGCCAGCAGCCAAGAAATCGGCAATGAGCAGTACTTC
CDR3 protein: CASSQEIGNEQYF
clone size: .
CDR3 length: 13
D gene: .
J gene: TRBJ2-5
V gene: TRBV14

CDR3 DNA: TGCAGTGCTAGGCGGACGGGACAGGACGAGCAGTACTTC
CDR3 protein: CSARRTGQDEQYF
clone size: few
CDR3 length: 13
D gene: TRBD1
J gene: TRBJ2-7
V gene: TRBV20-1

CDR3 DNA: TGTGCCAGCAGTGCCTCTAGCGGGAGGGCGAAAAACATTCAGTACTTC
CDR3 protein: CASSASSGRAKNIQYF
clone size: few
CDR3 length: 16
D gene: TRBD2
J gene: TRBJ2-4
V gene: TRBV28

CDR3 DNA: TGTGCCAGCAGTTACCATGTCTCTGGAAACACCATATATTTT
CDR3 protein: CASSYHVSGNTIYF
clone size: once
CDR3 length: 14
D gene: .
J gene: TRBJ1-3
V gene: TRBV6-6

CDR3 DNA: TGTGCCAGCAGCCAAGAAGGACTAGCGGGGTACACAGATACGCAGTATTTT
CDR3 protein: CASSQEGLAGYTDTQYF
clone size: .
CDR3 length: 17
D gene: TRBD2
J gene: TRBJ2-3
V gene: TRBV4-2

CDR3 DNA: TGCGCCAGCAGCCAAGAATTCCCGGGATACACTGAAGCTTTCTTT
CDR3 protein: CASSQEFPGYTEAFF
clone size: few
CDR3 length: 15
D gene: .
J gene: TRBJ1-1
V gene: TRBV4-1

CDR3 DNA: TGTGCCAGCAGCCAAAGTATCGGAGACGAGCAGTACTTC
CDR3 protein: CASSQSIGDEQYF
clone size: .
CDR3 length: 13
D gene: .
J gene: TRBJ2-7
V gene: TRBV3-1

CDR3 DNA: TGTGCCAGCAGGCAGACTGCACAGGGACTGCATGGCTACACCTTC
CDR3 protein: CASRQTAQGLHGYTF
clone size: few
CDR3 length: 15
D gene: .
J gene: TRBJ1-2
V gene: TRBV27

CDR3 DNA: TGTGCCAGCAGCTTTTCGGGGCCGCATGAAAAACTGTTTTTT
CDR3 protein: CASSFSGPHEKLFF
clone size: few
CDR3 length: 14
D gene: .
J gene: TRBJ1-4
V gene: TRBV7-2

CDR3 DNA: TGTGCCACCAGTGATTGGGAGTTCAATGAGCAGTTCTTC
CDR3 protein: CATSDWEFNEQFF
clone size: .
CDR3 length: 13
D gene: .
J gene: TRBJ2-1
V gene: TRBV24-1

CDR3 DNA: TGTGCCACCGTGCAGGGGTATGGCTACACCTTC
CDR3 protein: CATVQGYGYTF
clone size: .
CDR3 length: 11
D gene: .
J gene: TRBJ1-2
V gene: TRBV7-9

CDR3 DNA: TGCGCCAGCAGCCAAGGTATAGGGGTCTACAATGAGCAGTACTTC
CDR3 protein: CASSQGIGVYNEQYF
clone size: .
CDR3 length: 15
D gene: .
J gene: TRBJ2-5
V gene: TRBV4-1